Each of the 10 T cell receptor beta chains below was sequenced from the same sample in a study of blood T cells in healthy people across ages. For the second PCR, which ran for roughly 6 to 12 cycles, a sample-barcoded 5' primer and a J-beta primer mix were used. TCRdb processed the 5' RACE reads anew with MiXCR; each CDR3 protein has one entry. The sample has over 1,200,000 distinct CDR3 sequences, 45% to 70% seen once. The sequencing input was blood. All receptors derive from a man between 18 and 29 years old in good health.

The chain combines TRBV12-5 with TRBJ2-5; no firm D call. The CDR3 spans 12 residues. V was trimmed by 3 bases and J by 3 bases, leaving 5 bases between them. Per germline, CDR1 LGHNT and CDR2 FRNRAP. CDR3 nucleotide sequence: TGTGCTAGTGGTTTTGGAAAAGAGACCCAGTACTTC. Amino acid sequence: CASGFGKETQYF.

This chain connects TRBV4-3 to TRBJ1-6; 12 nucleotides agree with TRBD1. The length of the CDR3 is 16 residues. With 4 bases clipped from V and 7 bases from J, the junction kept 5 bases outside the gene matches. The germline CDR1 and CDR2 sequences are LGHNA and YSLEER. The CDR3 reads CASSLGQGAGNSPLHF. DNA for the CDR3: TGCGCCAGCAGCCTGGGACAGGGGGCTGGGAATTCACCCCTCCACTTT.

CDR3 bases: TGTGCCAGCAAGGAGCAGGGAAATCCCAAAAACATTCAGTACTTC. It translates to CASKEQGNPKNIQYF. The V call is TRBV5-6, the J call TRBJ2-4, with a tentative D call TRBD1 (5 bases). There are 15 residues in the CDR3. Trimming left V 6 bases short and J 2 bases short, with 15 bases between. The germline V gene encodes CDR1 SGHDT and CDR2 YYEEEE.

The chain couples TRBV20-1 to TRBJ2-5; the D is unclear. The ends were cut back, 2 bases at V and 3 bases at J, with 4 bases in the middle. The CDR3 consists of 11 residues. Germline CDR1 and CDR2: DFQATT and SNEGSKA (reference sequence). CDR3 in amino acids: CSARSKETQYF. CDR3 sequence (DNA): TGCAGTGCTAGATCAAAAGAGACCCAGTACTTC.

V is TRBV4-1 and J is TRBJ2-3; tentative D call: TRBD2 (6 bases). CDR1 and CDR2 from the germline V gene are MGHRA and YSYEKL. This CDR3 has 17 amino acids. Trimming pared 3 bases from V and 5 bases from J, leaving 21 bases between. CDR3 amino acids: CASSQGPSTGSGDTQYF. The CDR3 DNA reads as TGCGCCAGCAGCCAGGGCCCCTCAACCGGGAGCGGAGATACGCAGTATTTT.

CDR3 in amino acids: CASSQGWAWGYGYTF. In DNA form, the CDR3 reads TGCGCCAGCAGCCAAGGGTGGGCTTGGGGCTATGGCTACACCTTC. The chain couples TRBV4-3 to TRBJ1-2; D uncertain. The CDR3 is 15 residues long. With 1 base removed from V and 4 bases from J, the gap between germline ends came to 13 bases. CDR1 and CDR2 from the germline V gene are LGHNA and YSLEER.

The chain is built from TRBV12-3 or TRBV12-4 and TRBJ2-1; 9 bases are a match to TRBD2. Trimming took 10 bases from V and 4 from J; bases not matched to a gene: 5. CDR3 size: 13 residues. The CDR3 here is CATRLAAYNEQFF. DNA for the CDR3: TGTGCCACCAGACTAGCGGCATACAATGAGCAGTTCTTC.

The chain combines TRBV27 with TRBJ1-1; D perhaps matches TRBD1 (6 bases). The CDR3 is 15 residues long. In germline, CDR1 is MNHEY, CDR2 SMNVEV (reference sequence). Deletions cut 3 bases from V and 2 bases from J, with 13 bases between. The CDR3 DNA is TGTGCCAGCAGTTTCTCCGGGACACTTAACACTGAAGCTTTCTTT. Protein product: CASSFSGTLNTEAFF.

CDR3 sequence reads: CASTGGLGEAFF. The CDR3 bases are TGTGCCAGCACTGGGGGGCTAGGTGAAGCTTTCTTT. V gene TRBV6-2 or TRBV6-3 combines with J gene TRBJ1-1; D might be TRBD1 (6 bases). The germline V and J ends were trimmed by 7 bases and 7 bases, with 13 bases remaining between them. The CDR3 totals 12 residues. The germline gives CDR1 MNHEY, CDR2 SVGEGT.

The chain links TRBV7-7 to TRBJ2-3, with TRBD1 as a possible D gene (5 bases). Germline values: CDR1 SSHAT, CDR2 FNYEAQ (reference sequence). The CDR3 contains 16 residues. V shed 0 bases and J shed 3 bases, with 13 bases lying between them. CDR3 region: CASSLASGASTDTQYF. The CDR3 DNA reads as TGTGCCAGCAGCTTAGCTTCTGGGGCGTCGACAGATACGCAGTATTTT.